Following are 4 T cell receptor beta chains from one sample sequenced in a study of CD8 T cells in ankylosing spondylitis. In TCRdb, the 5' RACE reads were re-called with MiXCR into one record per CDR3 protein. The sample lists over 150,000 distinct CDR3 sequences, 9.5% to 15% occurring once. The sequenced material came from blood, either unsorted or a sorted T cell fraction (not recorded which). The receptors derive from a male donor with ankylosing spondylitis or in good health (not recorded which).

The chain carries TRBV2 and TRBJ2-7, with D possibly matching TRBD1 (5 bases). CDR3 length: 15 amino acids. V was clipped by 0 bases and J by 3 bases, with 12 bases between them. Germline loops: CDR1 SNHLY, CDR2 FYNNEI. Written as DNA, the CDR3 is TGTGCCAGCAGTGAAGCGCTTGGGGCGATCTACGAGCAGTACTTC. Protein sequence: CASSEALGAIYEQYF. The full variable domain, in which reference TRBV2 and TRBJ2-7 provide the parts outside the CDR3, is EPEVTQTPSHQVTQMGQEVILRCVPISNHLYFYWYRQILGQKVEFLVSFYNNEISEKSEIFDDQFSVERPDGSNFTLKIRSTKLEDSAMYFCASSEALGAIYEQYFGPGTRLTVT.

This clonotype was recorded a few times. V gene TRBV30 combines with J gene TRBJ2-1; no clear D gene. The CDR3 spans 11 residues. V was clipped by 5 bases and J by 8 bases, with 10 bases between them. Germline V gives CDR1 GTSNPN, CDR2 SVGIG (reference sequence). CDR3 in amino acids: CAWDRMDEQFF. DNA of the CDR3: TGTGCCTGGGATAGGATGGATGAGCAGTTCTTC.

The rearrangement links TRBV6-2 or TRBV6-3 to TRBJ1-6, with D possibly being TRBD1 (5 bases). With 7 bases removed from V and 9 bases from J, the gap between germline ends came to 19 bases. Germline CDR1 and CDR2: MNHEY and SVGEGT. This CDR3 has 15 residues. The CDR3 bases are TGTGCCAGCATCCAAAACCAGGGAGCGAGTTCACCCCTCCACTTT. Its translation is CASIQNQGASSPLHF.

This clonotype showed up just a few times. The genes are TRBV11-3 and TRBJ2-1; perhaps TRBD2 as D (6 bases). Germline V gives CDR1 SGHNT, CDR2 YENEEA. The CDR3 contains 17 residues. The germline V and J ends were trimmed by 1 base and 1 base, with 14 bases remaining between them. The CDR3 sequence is CASSLGSGLRSYNEQFF. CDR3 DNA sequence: TGTGCCAGCAGCTTAGGGTCGGGACTCAGGTCCTACAATGAGCAGTTCTTC.